The 8 T cell receptor beta chains below were found in one sample sequenced in a study of cytomegalovirus exposure and HLA in healthy donors. Researchers ran the PCR with 60 Vbeta and 13 Jbeta primers. Measured with immunoSEQ multiplex PCR; TCRdb has only the in-frame clones, and not every one. The sample lists 140,000 to 150,000 clones; 66% were seen once. The material sequenced was PBMCs. Receptors originate from a woman aged 60-70 years in good health and CMV-seronegative.

This clone was picked up a small number of times. The CDR3 here is CASSLSGANVLTF. DNA for the CDR3: TGTGCCAGCAGTCTCTCTGGGGCCAACGTCCTGACTTTC. The chain uses TRBV5-5 and TRBJ2-6; D gene ambiguous. The germline V and J ends were trimmed by 5 bases and 0 bases, with 3 bases remaining between them. Per the germline V gene, CDR1 is SGHKS and CDR2 is YYEKEE (reference sequence). The CDR3 has 13 residues. Looking up the rest from reference TRBV5-5 and TRBJ2-6 gives the full variable domain: DAGVTQSPTHLIKTRGQQVTLRCSPISGHKSVSWYQQVLGQGPQFIFQYYEKEERGRGNFPDRFSARQFPNYSSELNVNALLLGDSALYLCASSLSGANVLTFGAGSRLTVL.

This rearrangement joins TRBV19 to TRBJ2-7; perhaps TRBD2 as D (5 bases). The V end was cut by 3 bases, the J end by 0 bases, with 9 bases between. In germline, CDR1 is LNHDA, CDR2 SQIVND (reference sequence). The CDR3 runs 14 residues. CDR3 in DNA: TGTGCCAGTAGTATCCCCGGGGACTCCTACGAGCAGTACTTC. Translation: CASSIPGDSYEQYF.

The chain carries TRBV5-6 and TRBJ2-5; 10 bases are shared with TRBD1. J lost 5 bases, V lost 4 bases, and 8 bases had no gene match. The germline V gene encodes CDR1 SGHDT and CDR2 YYEEEE. The CDR3 consists of 15 residues. This CDR3 is CASSRRMTGGETQYF. CDR3 in DNA: TGTGCCAGCAGCCGACGAATGACAGGGGGCGAGACCCAGTACTTC.

V is TRBV5-6 and J is TRBJ2-1; D not resolved. CDR1 is SGHDT, CDR2 YYEEEE, per germline. The CDR3 spans 14 residues. V was trimmed by 2 bases and J by 2 bases, leaving 8 bases between them. The CDR3 DNA sequence: TGTGCCAGCAGCTTCTCCCCGGCCTACAATGAGCAGTTCTTC. Protein sequence: CASSFSPAYNEQFF.

The rearrangement joins TRBV29-1 to TRBJ2-7, with TRBD2 as a possible D gene (6 bases). V dropped 7 bases and J dropped 0 bases, with 10 bases sitting between them. CDR1 is SQVTM and CDR2 is ANQGSEA in the germline V gene. The CDR3 covers 12 residues. The CDR3 DNA sequence: TGCAGCGCCCGTAGCGGCTCCTACGAGCAGTACTTC. This encodes CSARSGSYEQYF.

The genes are TRBV7-6 and TRBJ1-6; 7 bases match TRBD1. Trimming took 6 bases from V and 8 from J; bases not matched to a gene: 10. The CDR3 has 15 residues. Germline-derived CDR1 and CDR2 are SGHVS and FNYEAQ. The CDR3 nucleotides are TGTGCCAGCAGAACGACAGGGAATTCCTATTCACCCCTCCACTTT. Translated, it gives CASRTTGNSYSPLHF.

In its sample, this clone was seen a few times. V gene TRBV5-4 combines with J gene TRBJ2-7; 7 bases align to TRBD2. V lost 5 bases to trimming and J lost 3 bases; unmatched junction nucleotides: 8. Germline CDR1 is SGHNT and CDR2 is YYREEE (reference sequence). The CDR3 is 14 residues long. The CDR3 DNA reads as TGTGCCAGCAGTCCCGGGACTAATCGCTACGAGCAGTACTTC. Encoded protein: CASSPGTNRYEQYF.

The rearrangement joins TRBV10-2 to TRBJ2-7; D unclear. V shed 6 bases and J shed 6 bases, with 18 bases lying between them. In germline, CDR1 is WSHSY, CDR2 SAAADI. This CDR3 spans 14 amino acids. The CDR3 DNA reads as TGCGCCAGCAGCCAGATCGACACGTTTGTCGAGCAGTACTTC. Translated, it gives CASSQIDTFVEQYF.